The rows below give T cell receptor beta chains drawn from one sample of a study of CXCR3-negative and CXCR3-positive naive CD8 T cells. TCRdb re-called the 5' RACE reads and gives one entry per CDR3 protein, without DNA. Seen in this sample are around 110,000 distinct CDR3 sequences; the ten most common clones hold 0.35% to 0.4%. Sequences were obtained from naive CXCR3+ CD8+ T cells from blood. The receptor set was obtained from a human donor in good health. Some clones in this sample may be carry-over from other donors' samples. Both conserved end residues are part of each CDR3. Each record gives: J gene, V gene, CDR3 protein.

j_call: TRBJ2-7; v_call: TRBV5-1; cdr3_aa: CASRSDRGRREQYF
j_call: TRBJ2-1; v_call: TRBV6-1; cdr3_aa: CASRVYTGRDEQFF
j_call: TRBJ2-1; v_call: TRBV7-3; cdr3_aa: CASSLTRGSSYNEQFF
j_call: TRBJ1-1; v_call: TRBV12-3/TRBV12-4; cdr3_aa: CASSPGRGQTTNTEAFF
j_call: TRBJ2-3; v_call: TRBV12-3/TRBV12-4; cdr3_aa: CASSSPGLEGTDTQYF
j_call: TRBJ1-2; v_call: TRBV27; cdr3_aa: CASSLPGQGYTF
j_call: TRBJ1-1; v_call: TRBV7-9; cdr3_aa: CASSLGTRTEAFF
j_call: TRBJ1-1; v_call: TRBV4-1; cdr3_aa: CASSREGGATEAFF
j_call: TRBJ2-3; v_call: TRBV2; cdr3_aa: CASSDSSADTQYF
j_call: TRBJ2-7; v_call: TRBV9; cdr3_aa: CASSVADRYEQYF
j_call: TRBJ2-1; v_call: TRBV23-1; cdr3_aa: CASNPTDFNEQFF
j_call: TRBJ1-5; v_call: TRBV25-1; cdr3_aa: CASSEFQGDQPQHF
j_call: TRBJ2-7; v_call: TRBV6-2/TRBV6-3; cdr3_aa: CASMTDHEQYF
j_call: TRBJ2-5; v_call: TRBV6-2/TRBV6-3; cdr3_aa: CASSLRTGEFGETQYF
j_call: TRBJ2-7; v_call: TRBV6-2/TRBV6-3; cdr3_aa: CASSYLLLAGRPDYEQYF
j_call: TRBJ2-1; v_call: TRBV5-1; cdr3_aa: CASSSTGQGRGRVDEQFF
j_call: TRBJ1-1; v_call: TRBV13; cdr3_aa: CASSLDQENTEAFF
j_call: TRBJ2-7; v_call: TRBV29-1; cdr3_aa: CNGEQDYEQYF
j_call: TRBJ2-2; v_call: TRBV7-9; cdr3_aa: CASSLWPSLRPGELFF
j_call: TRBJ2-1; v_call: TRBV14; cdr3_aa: CASSQDRLAGDINNEQFF
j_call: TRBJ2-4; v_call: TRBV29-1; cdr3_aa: CSVEGIPGQGNIQYF
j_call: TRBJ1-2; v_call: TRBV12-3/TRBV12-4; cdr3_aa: CASTLGGDYGYTF